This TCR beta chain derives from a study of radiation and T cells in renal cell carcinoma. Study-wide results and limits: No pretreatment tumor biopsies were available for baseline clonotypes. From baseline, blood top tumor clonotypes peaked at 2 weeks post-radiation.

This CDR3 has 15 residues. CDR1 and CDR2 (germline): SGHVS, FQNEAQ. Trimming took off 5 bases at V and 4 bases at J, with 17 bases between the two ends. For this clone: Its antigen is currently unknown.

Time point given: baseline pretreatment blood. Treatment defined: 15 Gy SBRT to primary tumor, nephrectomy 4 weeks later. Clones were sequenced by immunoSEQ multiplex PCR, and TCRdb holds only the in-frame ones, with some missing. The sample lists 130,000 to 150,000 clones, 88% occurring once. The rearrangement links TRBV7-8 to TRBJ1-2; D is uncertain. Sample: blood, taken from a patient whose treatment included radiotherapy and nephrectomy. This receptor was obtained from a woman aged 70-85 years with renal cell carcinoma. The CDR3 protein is CASSPTSTPRYGYTF. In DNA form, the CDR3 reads TGTGCCAGCAGCCCCACAAGCACACCACGCTATGGCTACACCTTC.